The rows below give T cell receptor beta chains drawn from one sample of a study of blood T cell repertoires in COVID-19. Sequencing used immunoSEQ multiplex PCR; TCRdb keeps in-frame clones, though not all of them. Of 200,000 to 250,000 clones detected, roughly 87% appear once; the ten largest clones hold about 2%. Sequencing used peripheral blood. These receptors originate from a man aged 35-49 years with active or convalescent COVID-19. Both conserved end residues are part of each CDR3. Fields, in order: J gene, D gene, V gene, clone size, CDR3 protein, CDR3 DNA. A D gene is named only where the DNA matches it firmly. Only some rows state a clone size, as once, few, many or a class for expanded clones.

>TRBJ2-1|TRBD2|TRBV7-8|.
CASSFWTSGPRSYNEQFF
TGTGCCAGCAGCTTTTGGACTAGCGGGCCCCGCTCCTACAATGAGCAGTTCTTC
>TRBJ1-5|.|TRBV7-2|.
CASSFNRGQPQHF
TGTGCCAGCAGCTTCAACCGGGGTCAGCCCCAGCATTTT
>TRBJ1-2|.|TRBV25-1|.
CASSVWGPLGGYTF
TGTGCCAGCAGCGTATGGGGGCCGCTGGGTGGCTACACCTTC
>TRBJ1-2|.|TRBV28|.
CASSRGQHYGYTF
TGTGCCAGCAGCAGGGGTCAGCACTATGGCTACACCTTC
>TRBJ1-5|.|TRBV30|few
CAWSVRRPNSNQPQHF
TGTGCCTGGAGTGTACGGCGGCCTAATAGCAATCAGCCCCAGCATTTT
>TRBJ1-2|.|TRBV28|few
CASSLGRGWLSNGYTF
TGTGCCAGCAGCCTAGGGAGGGGATGGCTTAGCAATGGCTACACCTTC
>TRBJ2-7|TRBD1|TRBV7-9|many
CASRPLYRDRGYEQYF
TGTGCCAGCAGGCCATTATATCGGGACAGGGGCTACGAGCAGTACTTC
>TRBJ1-2|.|TRBV28|.
CASSFPRSYGYTF
TGTGCCAGCAGTTTCCCCAGAAGCTATGGCTACACCTTC
>TRBJ2-7|TRBD2|TRBV4-1|.
CASSQDLHAGGSEQYF
TGCGCCAGCAGCCAAGATCTACACGCGGGAGGGAGCGAGCAGTACTTC
>TRBJ2-5|.|TRBV29-1|.
CSVEERTFQETQYF
TGCAGCGTTGAGGAGCGAACGTTTCAAGAGACCCAGTACTTC
>TRBJ2-7|.|TRBV28|.
CASSLDRGDYEQYF
TGTGCCAGCAGTTTGGACCGGGGAGACTACGAGCAGTACTTC
>TRBJ1-2|TRBD1|TRBV5-1|.
CASSPGTGNYGYTF
TGCGCCAGCAGTCCCGGGACAGGGAACTATGGCTACACCTTC
>TRBJ1-2|.|TRBV11-2|.
CASSIQGKGYTF
TGTGCCAGCAGCATACAGGGCAAGGGCTACACCTTC
>TRBJ1-1|.|TRBV19|.
CASSIQGMNTEAFF
TGTGCCAGTAGTATTCAGGGGATGAACACTGAAGCTTTCTTT
>TRBJ1-1|.|TRBV27|few
CASSLSRDTEAFF
TGTGCCAGCAGTTTAAGCAGGGACACTGAAGCTTTCTTT
>TRBJ2-1|TRBD2|TRBV28|.
CASSSPGTSGGGAYNEQFF
TGTGCCAGCAGTTCCCCGGGGACTAGCGGGGGCGGAGCCTACAATGAGCAGTTCTTC
>TRBJ1-5|TRBD1|TRBV27|.
CASSLMTGVNQPQHF
TGTGCCAGCAGCCTAATGACAGGGGTCAATCAGCCCCAGCATTTT
>TRBJ1-1|TRBD1|TRBV2|few
CASSAGQRAFF
TGTGCCAGCAGCGCGGGACAGAGGGCTTTCTTT
>TRBJ1-2|.|TRBV6-5|once
CASSYGGGGGYTF
TGTGCCAGCAGTTACGGGGGAGGGGGAGGCTACACCTTC
>TRBJ2-3|TRBD2|TRBV12-5|.
CASARRLAGGPGDTQYF
TGTGCTAGTGCCCGACGACTAGCGGGGGGGCCTGGAGATACGCAGTATTTT
>TRBJ1-1|TRBD1|TRBV5-1|once
CASSGQGASTEAFF
TGCGCCAGCAGCGGACAGGGGGCGAGCACTGAAGCTTTCTTT
>TRBJ1-1|TRBD1|TRBV29-1|.
CSVAPGQGMGTEAFF
TGCAGCGTTGCTCCGGGACAGGGAATGGGGACTGAAGCTTTCTTT
>TRBJ1-4|.|TRBV6-5|.
CASSYGRSDEKLFF
TGTGCCAGCAGTTACGGTCGTAGTGATGAAAAACTGTTTTTT
>TRBJ1-1|TRBD1|TRBV11-2|.
CASSPWNRGGTEAFF
TGTGCCAGCAGCCCATGGAACAGGGGGGGCACTGAAGCTTTCTTT
>TRBJ1-1|.|TRBV12-3/TRBV12-4|.
CASSFNMNTEAFF
TGTGCCAGCAGTTTCAACATGAACACTGAAGCTTTCTTT
>TRBJ2-7|TRBD2|TRBV6-5|few
CASRTSGAPWEQYF
TGTGCCAGCAGAACTAGCGGGGCCCCTTGGGAGCAGTACTTC